The sequence of this T cell receptor (beta chain) was determined in a study of T cells after yellow fever vaccination. CDR3 length: 14 amino acids. With V trimmed by 5 bases and J by 1 base, 6 bases remained unmatched. Germline values: CDR1 SQVTM, CDR2 ANQGSEA. One entry per CDR3 protein, called by TCRdb with MiXCR from the 5' RACE reads. The sample consists of some 120,000 distinct CDR3 sequences, 7.5% to 10% of them appearing once. This clonotype was detected only a few times. This sample comprised CD8+ T cells sorted from PBMCs, obtained on the day of the yellow fever booster vaccination. The sequence was obtained from a man between 18 and 29 years old who received the YFV17D yellow fever vaccine. The chain has TRBV29-1 and TRBJ1-1, with 8 nucleotides matching TRBD1. DNA for the CDR3: TGCAGCGTTTACACAGGGGGAGCGAACACTGAAGCTTTCTTT. This gives the protein CSVYTGGANTEAFF.